Presented here are 10 T cell receptor beta chains from one specimen sequenced in a study of blood T cell repertoires in COVID-19. TCRdb's copy holds only in-frame clones and misses some; the assay was immunoSEQ multiplex PCR. The data contain hundreds of thousands of clones, approximately 90% of them singletons. Material: PBMCs or T cells enriched from blood (not recorded which). The source is a woman younger than 30 with acute COVID-19.

The chain combines TRBV12-5 with TRBJ2-1; weak D call: TRBD2 (7 bases). From germline, CDR1 is LGHNT and CDR2 FRNRAP. The CDR3 sequence is 15 residues long. V shed 1 base and J shed 5 bases, with 12 bases lying between them. CDR3 amino acids: CASGLGGGRNNEQFF. The CDR3 DNA reads as TGTGCTAGTGGTTTGGGCGGGGGCCGAAACAATGAGCAGTTCTTC.

The rearrangement joins TRBV29-1 to TRBJ1-1; no reliable D call. This CDR3 is 12 amino acids long. Germline V CDR1 and CDR2: SQVTM, ANQGSEA. Trimming took 3 bases from V and 6 from J, leaving 11 bases between them. The CDR3: CSVDFVYAEAFF. CDR3 nucleotides: TGCAGCGTTGACTTCGTCTACGCTGAAGCTTTCTTT. Combining the CDR3 with reference TRBV29-1 and TRBJ1-1 gives the whole variable domain SAVISQKPSRDICQRGTSLTIQCQVDSQVTMMFWYRQQPGQSLTLIATANQGSEATYESGFVIDKFPISRPNLTFSTLTVSNMSPEDSSIYLCSVDFVYAEAFFGQGTRLTVV.

The chain has TRBV3-1 (or the pseudogene TRBV3-2) and TRBJ2-7, with 11 bases matching TRBD2. Germline CDR1 LGHDT, CDR2 YNNKEL (reference sequence). V was pared by 4 bases and J by 3 bases, with 8 bases of the junction left unmatched. CDR3 length: 16 residues. The CDR3 region has the DNA TGTGCCAGCAGCCGAATACTAGCGGGAGACCTCTACGAGCAGTACTTC. As protein: CASSRILAGDLYEQYF.

V usage is TRBV7-8 and J usage is TRBJ2-7; possibly TRBD1 for D (6 bases). This CDR3 region has 15 residues. Germline CDR1 is SGHVS and CDR2 is FQNEAQ. V was pared by 3 bases and J by 0 bases, with 12 bases between. CDR3: CASSFRQASSYEQYF. The CDR3 DNA sequence: TGTGCCAGCAGCTTCCGACAGGCCAGCTCCTACGAGCAGTACTTC.

V is TRBV10-1 and J is TRBJ2-3, with 11 bases matching TRBD2. V was pared by 3 bases and J by 1 base, with 3 bases of the junction left unmatched. The CDR3 contains 16 residues. CDR1 WNHNN and CDR2 SYGVQD come from the germline V gene (reference sequence). The CDR3 loop reads CASSDGTSGRTDTQYF. CDR3 in DNA: TGCGCCAGCAGTGACGGGACTAGCGGACGCACAGATACGCAGTATTTT.

This clone was detected only once. The chain carries TRBV30 and TRBJ1-6; D unresolved. Trimming cost V 2 bases and J 4 bases, with 3 bases left between them. The CDR3 loop spans 12 amino acids. Germline V gene sequence: CDR1 GTSNPN, CDR2 SVGIG (reference sequence). CDR3 coding DNA: TGTGCCTGGAGTCTTTATAATTCACCCCTCCACTTT. Residues: CAWSLYNSPLHF.

This clone was seen only a few times. The same CDR3 also results from other DNA sequences found in this sample. V usage is TRBV9 and J usage is TRBJ1-2; D uncertain. Trimming stripped 0 bases from V and 2 bases from J, with 5 bases between. The CDR3 covers 13 residues. Germline CDR1 is SGDLS and CDR2 is YYNGEE. As DNA, the CDR3 is TGTGCCAGCAGCGTAGCCAGGAACTATGGCTACACCTTC. As protein: CASSVARNYGYTF. The full variable domain, with the rest looked up from reference TRBV9 and TRBJ1-2, is DSGVTQTPKHLITATGQRVTLRCSPRSGDLSVYWYQQSLDQGLQFLIQYYNGEERAKGNILERFSAQQFPDLHSELNLSSLELGDSALYFCASSVARNYGYTFGSGTRLTVV.

This chain joins TRBV29-1 and TRBJ2-7; 12 bases map to TRBD2. This CDR3 has 15 amino acids. The germline V gene encodes CDR1 SQVTM and CDR2 ANQGSEA. With V trimmed by 4 bases and J by 4 bases, 8 bases remained unmatched. CDR3 protein: CSVGPSGRAIYEQYF. CDR3 DNA sequence: TGCAGCGTTGGGCCTAGCGGGAGGGCCATTTACGAGCAGTACTTC.

J is TRBJ2-2 and V is TRBV6-5; D is ambiguous. The CDR3 sequence is 14 residues long. V gave up 0 bases and J gave up 5 bases, with 7 bases separating them. Germline CDR1 is MNHEY and CDR2 is SVGAGI. CDR3 nucleotides: TGTGCCAGCAGTTACTCTACCCTAACCGGGGAGCTGTTTTTT. Amino acid sequence: CASSYSTLTGELFF.

The CDR3: CASSQDGGLNTEAFF. Here the CDR3 DNA reads TGCGCCAGCAGCCAAGACGGGGGATTGAACACTGAAGCTTTCTTT. The V and J genes are TRBV4-1 and TRBJ1-1; D might be TRBD1 (5 bases). The CDR3 is 15 residues long. With 0 bases removed from V and 0 bases from J, the gap between germline ends came to 8 bases. Per the germline V gene, CDR1 is MGHRA and CDR2 is YSYEKL.